Listed below are T cell receptor beta chains from one sample, sequenced in a study of blood T cell repertoires in COVID-19. Sequencing was performed with immunoSEQ multiplex PCR; in TCRdb, only in-frame clones are kept and a portion is missing. This table has some 150,000 clones, around 80% appearing once. Sample: peripheral blood. Receptors were obtained from a human donor in a cohort sampled during active COVID-19. Both conserved end residues are trimmed from each CDR3. The order of the fields is clone size, J gene, V gene, CDR3 protein. Size is omitted from some rows. Given values are once, few, many or a class for expanded clones.

abundance: -
j_gene: TRBJ2-7
v_gene: TRBV7-8
CDR3aa: ASSSRTGTSEQY

abundance: -
j_gene: TRBJ2-5
v_gene: TRBV7-8
CDR3aa: ASSNRRRKAGGIGETQY

abundance: -
j_gene: TRBJ1-5
v_gene: TRBV7-2
CDR3aa: ASSLGPESNQPQH

abundance: -
j_gene: TRBJ1-3
v_gene: TRBV4-3
CDR3aa: ASSQRPQAGLSGGSGNTIY

abundance: -
j_gene: TRBJ2-7
v_gene: TRBV5-1
CDR3aa: ASSPPENHDEQY

abundance: -
j_gene: TRBJ2-1
v_gene: TRBV12-3/TRBV12-4
CDR3aa: ASSLRGNNEQF

abundance: -
j_gene: TRBJ1-5
v_gene: TRBV19
CDR3aa: ASSPGQGGGPQH

abundance: -
j_gene: TRBJ1-2
v_gene: TRBV7-9
CDR3aa: ASSLEYENYGYT

abundance: once
j_gene: TRBJ1-1
v_gene: TRBV28
CDR3aa: ASRPPAQGITEAF

abundance: -
j_gene: TRBJ2-3
v_gene: TRBV6-1
CDR3aa: ASSETGGERTDTQY

abundance: -
j_gene: TRBJ1-1
v_gene: TRBV11-2
CDR3aa: ASSLYSSRGLNEAF

abundance: once
j_gene: TRBJ1-2
v_gene: TRBV3-1/TRBV3-2
CDR3aa: ASSQVGGGHGYT

abundance: -
j_gene: TRBJ2-3
v_gene: TRBV21-1
CDR3aa: ASSTGQGITDTQY

abundance: once
j_gene: TRBJ1-5
v_gene: TRBV4-3
CDR3aa: ASSQGLGDQPQH

abundance: -
j_gene: TRBJ2-5
v_gene: TRBV5-1
CDR3aa: ASSPRDRWETQY

abundance: -
j_gene: TRBJ1-5
v_gene: TRBV11-2
CDR3aa: ASSLGRDGNQPQH